This T cell receptor beta chain was observed in a study of shared clonotypes between healthy human individuals. The CDR3 sequence is 13 residues long. Trimming left V 0 bases short and J 6 bases short, with 9 bases between. Germline CDR1 and CDR2: SGHRS and YFSETQ. Points on this clone: Other DNA sequences from this sample encode an identical CDR3 as well.

The protocol was immunoSEQ multiplex PCR, while the TCRdb copy is restricted to in-frame clones and leaves out a portion. The table records about 1.1 million clones, roughly 80% of them present only once. The sample taken for sequencing was memory CD4+ T cells from PBMCs. The subset was: CD45RA-negative fraction. The TCR comes from a man aged 18 to 30 in good health. Some clones in this sample may be carry-over from other donors' samples. The V and J genes are TRBV5-1 and TRBJ1-1; D is ambiguous. CDR3 nucleotide sequence: TGCGCCAGCAGCTTGGCTGAGGGAGCTGAAGCTTTCTTT. Translation: CASSLAEGAEAFF.